The 10 T cell receptor beta chains in this list originate from one sample, sequenced in a study of T cell responses to AZD1222 COVID-19 vaccine. TCRdb keeps only in-frame clones here, not all; method: immunoSEQ multiplex PCR. The sample records approximately 170,000 clones, more than 90% being singletons. This specimen consisted of peripheral blood, obtained on day 0 of AZD1222 vaccination. These receptor sequences come from an adult in good health.

This chain links TRBV6-2 or TRBV6-3 with TRBJ2-7; D may be TRBD1 or TRBD2 (5 bases each). CDR1 and CDR2 (germline): MNHEY, SVGEGT. Trimming removed 8 bases at V and 1 base at J, with 24 bases between. This CDR3 is built from 17 residues. CDR3 coding DNA: TGTGCCAGCTGTTCTCTTGAACGGGACCGCTATTCCTACGAGCAGTACTTC. Its translation is CASCSLERDRYSYEQYF.

The rearrangement links TRBV7-9 to TRBJ2-7; D gene uncertain. The germline gives CDR1 SEHNR, CDR2 FQNEAQ (reference sequence). The length of the CDR3 is 11 residues. V was cut by 5 bases and J by 5 bases, with 7 bases left in between. The CDR3: CASSPMNEQYF. As DNA, the CDR3 is TGTGCCAGCAGCCCAATGAACGAGCAGTACTTC.

The chain carries TRBV12-5 and TRBJ1-1; 9 nucleotides align to TRBD1. The ends lost 0 bases at V and 0 bases at J; junction bases unmatched: 11. This CDR3 contains 19 residues. The germline gives CDR1 LGHNT, CDR2 FRNRAP. CDR3 loop: CASGLVPPTGGKMNTEAFF. CDR3 in DNA: TGTGCTAGTGGTTTGGTACCGCCGACAGGGGGAAAAATGAACACTGAAGCTTTCTTT.

This clone appeared once. This sequence joins TRBV30 and TRBJ2-6, with 8 bases matching TRBD1. The germline V gene encodes CDR1 GTSNPN and CDR2 SVGIG (reference sequence). J was trimmed by 1 base and V by 6 bases; bases with no gene match: 8. This CDR3 has 16 amino acids. The CDR3 loop is CACNRGMESGANVLTF. Written as DNA, the CDR3 is TGTGCCTGCAACAGGGGGATGGAATCTGGGGCCAACGTCCTGACTTTC. Looking up the rest from reference TRBV30 and TRBJ2-6 gives the full variable domain: SQTIHQWPATLVQPVGSPLSLECTVEGTSNPNLYWYRQAAGRGLQLLFYSVGIGQISSEVPQNLSASRPQDRQFILSSKKLLLSDSGFYLCACNRGMESGANVLTFGAGSRLTVL.

The chain is built from TRBV7-6 and TRBJ1-5, with D unclear. The V end lost 5 bases, the J end lost 4 bases, and 18 bases lay between the germline ends. This CDR3 has 16 amino acids. Germline V lookup: CDR1 SGHVS, CDR2 FNYEAQ. The CDR3 region is CASSPRLGGWNQPQHF. DNA of the CDR3: TGTGCCAGCAGCCCCCGGCTAGGAGGGTGGAATCAGCCCCAGCATTTT.

The J gene is TRBJ1-2, the V gene TRBV7-9; D is uncertain. Germline V gives CDR1 SEHNR, CDR2 FQNEAQ (reference sequence). Trimming left V 5 bases short and J 2 bases short, with 12 bases between. The CDR3 consists of 14 residues. This chain's CDR3 is CASSTHLRNYGYTF. CDR3 in DNA: TGTGCCAGCAGCACACATTTACGAAACTATGGCTACACCTTC. Complete variable domain (other parts from reference TRBV7-9 and TRBJ1-2): DTGVSQNPRHKITKRGQNVTFRCDPISEHNRLYWYRQTLGQGPEFLTYFQNEAQLEKSRLLSDRFSAERPKGSFSTLEIQRTEQGDSAMYLCASSTHLRNYGYTFGSGTRLTVV.

V usage is TRBV27 and J usage is TRBJ1-1, with 8 bases matching TRBD1. V shed 5 bases and J 1 base; nucleotides not matched to a gene: 6. The germline CDR1 and CDR2 sequences are MNHEY and SMNVEV (reference sequence). The CDR3 has 15 amino acids. As DNA, the CDR3 is TGTGCCAGCAGTACCTCCAGGGGGCGGAACACTGAAGCTTTCTTT. As protein: CASSTSRGRNTEAFF.

To note about this clone: Other DNA sequences from this sample encode an identical CDR3 as well. This chain links TRBV19 with TRBJ2-7; D ambiguous. CDR1 LNHDA and CDR2 SQIVND come from the germline V gene (reference sequence). The CDR3 sequence is 11 residues long. The ends were cut back, 3 bases at V and 6 bases at J, with 6 bases in the middle. In nucleotides, the CDR3 is TGTGCCAGTAGTATCTTTGGCGAGCAGTACTTC. It specifies CASSIFGEQYF.

The J gene is TRBJ1-4, the V gene TRBV6-5, with 7 bases fitting TRBD1. Per the germline V gene, CDR1 is MNHEY and CDR2 is SVGAGI. V lost 4 bases to trimming and J lost 15 bases; unmatched junction nucleotides: 8. The CDR3 consists of 12 residues. The CDR3 loop is CASSSPGQEVFF. In DNA form, the CDR3 reads TGTGCCAGCAGTTCCCCTGGACAGGAGGTGTTTTTT.

This clone appeared many times. In the same sample, other DNA sequences code for this CDR3. This rearrangement joins TRBV29-1 to TRBJ1-1, with D tentatively TRBD1 (5 bases). The CDR3 covers 12 residues. The V gene's germline CDR1 is SQVTM and CDR2 ANQGSEA. The CDR3: CSAGAANTEAFF. CDR3 bases: TGCAGTGCTGGGGCAGCGAACACTGAAGCTTTCTTT.